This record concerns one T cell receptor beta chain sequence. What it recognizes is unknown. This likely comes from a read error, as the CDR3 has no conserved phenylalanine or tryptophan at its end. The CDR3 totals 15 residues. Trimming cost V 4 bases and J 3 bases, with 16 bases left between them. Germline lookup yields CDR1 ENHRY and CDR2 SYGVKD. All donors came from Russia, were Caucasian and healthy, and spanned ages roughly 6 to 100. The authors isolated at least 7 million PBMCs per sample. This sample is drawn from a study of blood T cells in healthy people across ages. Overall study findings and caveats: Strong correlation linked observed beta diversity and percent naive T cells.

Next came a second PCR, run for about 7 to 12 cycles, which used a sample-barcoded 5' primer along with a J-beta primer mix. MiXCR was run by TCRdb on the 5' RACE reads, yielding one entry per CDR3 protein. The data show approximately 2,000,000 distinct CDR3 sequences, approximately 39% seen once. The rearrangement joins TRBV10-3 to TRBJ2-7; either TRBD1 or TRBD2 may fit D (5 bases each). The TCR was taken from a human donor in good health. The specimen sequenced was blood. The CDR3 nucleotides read TGTGCCATCAGTGCAGGGAGTAGAAGCGTCTACGAGCAGTACTGC. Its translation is CAISAGSRSVYEQYC.